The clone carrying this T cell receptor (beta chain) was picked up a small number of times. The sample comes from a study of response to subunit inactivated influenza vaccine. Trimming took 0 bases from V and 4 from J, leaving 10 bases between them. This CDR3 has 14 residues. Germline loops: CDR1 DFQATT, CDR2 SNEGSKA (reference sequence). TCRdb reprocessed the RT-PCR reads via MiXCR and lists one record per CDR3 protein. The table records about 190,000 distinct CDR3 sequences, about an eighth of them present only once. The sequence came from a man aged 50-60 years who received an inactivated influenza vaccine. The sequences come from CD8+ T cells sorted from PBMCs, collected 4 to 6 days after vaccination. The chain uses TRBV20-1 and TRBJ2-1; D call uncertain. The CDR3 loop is CSARDPFGYNEQFF. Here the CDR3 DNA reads TGCAGTGCTAGAGATCCGTTCGGATACAATGAGCAGTTCTTC.